This TCR beta chain was recovered during a study of cytomegalovirus exposure and HLA in healthy donors. CDR3 length: 14 amino acids. CDR1 is SEHNR, CDR2 FQNEAQ, per germline (reference sequence). The V end lost 2 bases, the J end lost 4 bases, and 10 bases lay between the germline ends. Comment on this clone: The antigen is unknown.

General study points: Links to common viral pathogens appeared, in a later analysis, for several of the most significant clusters. The investigators catalogued 150 or so TCR beta chains as cytomegalovirus-associated. In a later analysis, TCR beta V- and J-gene trimming showed a link to a missense DCLRE1C variant.

The PCR was carried out with 60 Vbeta primers and 13 Jbeta primers. Here immunoSEQ multiplex PCR was the method, and the copy in TCRdb shows in-frame clones only, minus some. The sample lists 100,000 or so clones; 65% to 80% were seen once. The rearrangement links TRBV7-9 to TRBJ2-3; weak D call: TRBD1 (6 bases). The sequence derives from a man under 40 in good health and CMV-seropositive. The material sequenced was PBMCs. The CDR3 region is CASSLWDTPDTQYF. The CDR3 nucleotides are TGTGCCAGCAGCTTATGGGACACACCAGATACGCAGTATTTT.